These 10 T cell receptor beta chains came from one sample sequenced in a study of T cell repertoires in cytomegalovirus infection. TCRdb independently ran MiXCR on the reads; one entry per CDR3 protein. Of 200,000 to 250,000 distinct CDR3 sequences in the sample, 6.5% were seen once. The sequenced material came from PBMCs. These receptor sequences come from a human donor in good health (CMV status not recorded). Some clones in this sample may be carry-over from other donors' samples.

This clonotype was detected ten times or more. V gene TRBV29-1 combines with J gene TRBJ2-7; 8 positions match TRBD1. V dropped 7 bases and J dropped 3; count of bases not matched to a gene: 5. Germline V gene sequence: CDR1 SQVTM, CDR2 ANQGSEA. The CDR3 runs 12 residues. This chain's CDR3 is CSAGGFNYEQYF. The CDR3 DNA reads TGCAGCGCAGGGGGCTTCAACTACGAGCAGTACTTC.

Many counts were recorded for this clonotype. V usage is TRBV5-5 and J usage is TRBJ2-1; D is undetermined. The V end lost 0 bases, the J end lost 2 bases, and 6 bases lay between the germline ends. The germline V gene encodes CDR1 SGHKS and CDR2 YYEKEE (reference sequence). There are 14 residues in the CDR3. The CDR3 here is CASSLEVTYNEQFF. CDR3 nucleotide sequence: TGTGCCAGCAGCTTGGAGGTAACCTACAATGAGCAGTTCTTC.

This clonotype was detected ten times or more. This sequence joins TRBV29-1 and TRBJ2-1; D is unresolved. V gave up 4 bases and J gave up 8 bases, with 12 bases separating them. The CDR3 is 12 amino acids. Germline V gene data show CDR1 as SQVTM and CDR2 as ANQGSEA. CDR3 bases: TGCAGCGTTGTTTCGGGTACAGATGAGCAGTTCTTC. It translates to CSVVSGTDEQFF.

This clonotype showed up many times. The V gene is TRBV5-1, the J gene TRBJ2-7; possibly TRBD2 for D (7 bases). Looked up from germline, CDR1 is SGHRS and CDR2 is YFSETQ. The CDR3 loop spans 15 amino acids. Trimming took off 7 bases at V and 7 bases at J, with 24 bases between the two ends. This chain's CDR3 is CASSLPGGGSGEQYF. The CDR3 nucleotides are TGCGCCAGCTCCCTGCCGGGGGGCGGCTCGGGGGAGCAGTACTTC.

The V gene is TRBV12-3 or TRBV12-4, the J gene TRBJ2-1, with 8 bases aligning to TRBD1. The CDR3 runs 16 residues. Trimming took 2 bases from V and 7 from J; bases not matched to a gene: 10. CDR3 loop: CASSLSARGQWNEQFF. In DNA form, the CDR3 reads TGTGCCAGCAGTTTATCGGCCAGGGGGCAATGGAATGAGCAGTTCTTC.

This chain connects TRBV2 to TRBJ2-3, with D tentatively TRBD1 or TRBD2 (6 bases each). Germline V lookup: CDR1 SNHLY, CDR2 FYNNEI. Between the trimmed V and J ends, which lost 9 bases and 3 bases, there was a span of 16 bases. CDR3 length: 14 residues. The CDR3, as DNA: TGTGCCAGAAGTCGGCGGGACACAACAGATACGCAGTATTTT. The encoded protein is CARSRRDTTDTQYF.

The table lists this clonotype with a few counts. The chain uses TRBV20-1 and TRBJ1-1; no clear D gene. This CDR3 contains 13 residues. Trimming took off 2 bases at V and 0 bases at J, with 7 bases between the two ends. Germline CDR1 reads DFQATT; CDR2 reads SNEGSKA (reference sequence). CDR3 nucleotides: TGCAGTGCTAGATGGACCGTGAACACTGAAGCTTTCTTT. This codes for CSARWTVNTEAFF.

This clonotype showed up many times. This sequence joins TRBV23-1 and TRBJ2-7, with 8 bases identical to TRBD1. TRBV23-1 is labeled an ORF, and its function is uncertain. The CDR3 is made up of 16 amino acids. V lost 2 bases to trimming and J lost 5 bases; unmatched junction nucleotides: 11. CDR3 sequence (DNA): TGCGCCAGCAGTCAAGGATTACACAGGGGGGAGCACGAGCAGTACTTC. Translation gives CASSQGLHRGEHEQYF.

This clonotype was picked up a small number of times. This chain uses TRBV20-1 with TRBJ1-1; 8 positions match TRBD1. The J segment lost 3 bases and the V segment lost 5 bases, leaving 11 bases of the junction unmatched. Germline V gene data show CDR1 as DFQATT and CDR2 as SNEGSKA (reference sequence). The length of the CDR3 is 15 residues. CDR3 loop: CSARRQGPWDTEAFF. CDR3 in DNA: TGCAGTGCTCGGCGACAGGGGCCCTGGGACACTGAAGCTTTCTTT.

This clonotype showed up many times. The chain combines TRBV5-1 with TRBJ2-7; 10 nucleotides align to TRBD1. Germline-derived CDR1 and CDR2 are SGHRS and YFSETQ. CDR3 size: 15 residues. The trim removed 0 bases at V and 5 bases at J, leaving 5 bases unmatched. The CDR3, as DNA: TGCGCCAGCAGCTTGGGGGACAGGGGCGTCCACGAGCAGTACTTC. Amino acids: CASSLGDRGVHEQYF. The full variable domain, in which reference TRBV5-1 and TRBJ2-7 provide the parts outside the CDR3, is KAGVTQTPRYLIKTRGQQVTLSCSPISGHRSVSWYQQTPGQGLQFLFEYFSETQRNKGNFPGRFSGRQFSNSRSEMNVSTLELGDSALYLCASSLGDRGVHEQYFGPGTRLTVT.